A single sample is the source of the 22 T cell receptor beta chains below, sequenced in a study of blood T cell repertoires in COVID-19. Measured with immunoSEQ multiplex PCR; TCRdb has only the in-frame clones, and not every one. The data contain 210,000 or so clones, around 85% of them singletons. Sequenced sample: peripheral blood. The receptors come from a woman aged 45-60 years with acute or convalescent COVID-19.

J is TRBJ2-7 and V is TRBV4-3, with TRBD2 identical over 7 bases. The CDR3 has 16 residues. Germline CDR1 LGHNA, CDR2 YSLEER. V trimming: 0 bases; J trimming: 0 bases; junction bases outside the gene matches: 5. CDR3 DNA sequence: TGCGCCAGCAGCCAAGACTGGGCTAGCGGCTCCTACGAGCAGTACTTC. Translated, it gives CASSQDWASGSYEQYF.

This chain links TRBV7-9 with TRBJ2-1; 11 bases line up with TRBD1. This CDR3 has 15 residues. Germline values: CDR1 SEHNR, CDR2 FQNEAQ (reference sequence). The V and J ends lost 5 bases and 7 bases, in that order; junction bases with no gene match: 7. CDR3 residues: CASSPGQGVGNEQFF. In DNA, the CDR3 is TGTGCCAGCAGCCCGGGACAGGGGGTGGGAAATGAGCAGTTCTTC. Complete variable domain (other parts from reference TRBV7-9 and TRBJ2-1): DTGVSQNPRHKITKRGQNVTFRCDPISEHNRLYWYRQTLGQGPEFLTYFQNEAQLEKSRLLSDRFSAERPKGSFSTLEIQRTEQGDSAMYLCASSPGQGVGNEQFFGPGTRLTVL.

The chain links TRBV7-9 to TRBJ2-7, with 9 bases lining up with TRBD1. Germline assignment: CDR1 SEHNR and CDR2 FQNEAQ (reference sequence). The CDR3 length is 15 residues. The J segment lost 3 bases and the V segment lost 1 base, leaving 4 bases of the junction unmatched. The CDR3 bases are TGTGCCAGCAGCTTAGAGGGACAGGGTAACTACGAGCAGTACTTC. Protein sequence: CASSLEGQGNYEQYF.

The chain combines TRBV4-1 with TRBJ1-2; D is unresolved. Trimming took off 0 bases at V and 5 bases at J, with 10 bases between the two ends. This CDR3 contains 14 residues. Germline lookup yields CDR1 MGHRA and CDR2 YSYEKL. The DNA for the CDR3 is TGCGCCAGCAGCCAAGACTTGGCGGCTTATGGCTACACCTTC. Amino acids: CASSQDLAAYGYTF.

This chain links TRBV9 with TRBJ1-1, with 7 bases matching TRBD1. The CDR3 has 14 residues. In germline, CDR1 is SGDLS, CDR2 YYNGEE. V shed 7 bases, J shed 0 bases, and the junction held 6 bases outside the gene matches. The DNA for the CDR3 is TGTGCCAGCGGACCGGGACAGCTGAACACTGAAGCTTTCTTT. Its translation: CASGPGQLNTEAFF.

This clone was picked up one time. The chain uses TRBV9 and TRBJ2-5, with D tentatively TRBD2 (6 bases). V was clipped by 4 bases and J by 5 bases, with 18 bases between them. Germline lookup yields CDR1 SGDLS and CDR2 YYNGEE. The CDR3 length is 15 residues. The CDR3 nucleotides are TGTGCCAGCAGCCCCCGGGCTAGCGTCTGGGAGACCCAGTACTTC. Translated, it gives CASSPRASVWETQYF.

V is TRBV6-6 and J is TRBJ2-3, with 12 bases fitting TRBD1. The CDR3 loop spans 16 amino acids. The germline V gene encodes CDR1 MNHNY and CDR2 SVGAGI (reference sequence). J was trimmed by 4 bases and V by 5 bases; bases with no gene match: 7. The chain's CDR3 is CASSARDRGRPDTQYF. CDR3 in DNA: TGTGCCAGCAGTGCCCGGGACAGGGGGCGCCCAGATACGCAGTATTTT.

The chain joins TRBV10-3 to TRBJ2-2, with 15 bases fitting TRBD2. The V and J ends lost 0 bases and 3 bases, in that order; junction bases with no gene match: 8. This CDR3 has 20 residues. Germline CDR1 and CDR2: ENHRY and SYGVKD. This CDR3 reads CAISESRGLAGGRDTGELFF. Written as DNA, the CDR3 is TGTGCCATCAGTGAGTCGAGGGGACTAGCGGGAGGAAGGGACACCGGGGAGCTGTTTTTT.

A single count supports this clone. The rearrangement links TRBV13 to TRBJ1-2, with TRBD1 matching 7 bases. Per the germline V gene, CDR1 is PRHDT and CDR2 is FYEKMQ (reference sequence). The V segment lost 8 bases and the J segment 1 base; nucleotides outside the gene matches: 7. The CDR3 loop spans 14 amino acids. CDR3 loop: CASALGDSNYGYTF. The CDR3 DNA follows: TGTGCCAGCGCCTTGGGGGACAGTAACTATGGCTACACCTTC.

The chain couples TRBV28 to TRBJ1-2; D gene uncertain. V lost 3 bases, J lost 14 bases, and 10 bases lay in between. The CDR3 extends over 10 amino acids. Per the germline V gene, CDR1 is MDHEN and CDR2 is SYDVKM. The DNA of the CDR3 is TGTGCCAGCAGTTTTCGGTTTAAAACCTTC. This sequence encodes CASSFRFKTF.

The V call is TRBV11-3, the J call TRBJ2-3; D not resolved. The CDR3 length is 13 residues. Per germline, CDR1 SGHNT and CDR2 YENEEA. The V end was cut by 3 bases, the J end by 4 bases, with 8 bases between. The CDR3 reads CASSFSPADTQYF. CDR3 coding DNA: TGTGCCAGCAGCTTCTCCCCCGCAGATACGCAGTATTTT.

This sequence joins TRBV18 and TRBJ1-2, with D perhaps matching TRBD1 (6 bases). The CDR3 runs 18 residues. The V gene lost 2 bases and the J gene lost 3 bases, with 22 bases spanning the gap. Per germline, CDR1 KGHSH and CDR2 LQKENI. The CDR3 bases are TGTGCCAGCTCACCAACCGGGACACAGGGAAGGCTAGACTATGGCTACACCTTC. Translation: CASSPTGTQGRLDYGYTF.

V and J are TRBV12-3 or TRBV12-4 and TRBJ2-3; D is possibly TRBD2 (6 bases). There are 13 residues in the CDR3. V dropped 6 bases and J dropped 5 bases, with 12 bases sitting between them. The DNA for the CDR3 is TGTGCCAGCAGCCCCAGAGCGGGAGATACGCAGTATTTT. Protein sequence: CASSPRAGDTQYF.

The CDR3 nucleotides read TGTGCCAGTAGTACGATGCCCCAGAGGGTGGGAACCAATGAGCAGTTCTTC. Translation gives CASSTMPQRVGTNEQFF. This chain joins TRBV19 and TRBJ2-1, with a weak D call TRBD2 (5 bases). Germline V lookup: CDR1 LNHDA, CDR2 SQIVND (reference sequence). The V gene lost 4 bases and the J gene lost 6 bases, with 22 bases spanning the gap. This CDR3 is 17 amino acids long.

A few counts support this clone. This sequence joins TRBV5-1 and TRBJ2-3, with 8 bases that match TRBD2. CDR3 length equals 15 residues. V was clipped by 0 bases and J by 4 bases; unmatched bases: 4. From germline, CDR1 is SGHRS and CDR2 YFSETQ. The CDR3 here is CASSLGSGDPDTQYF. The DNA for the CDR3 is TGCGCCAGCAGCTTGGGTAGCGGGGACCCAGATACGCAGTATTTT. The full variable domain, completed using reference TRBV5-1 and TRBJ2-3, is KAGVTQTPRYLIKTRGQQVTLSCSPISGHRSVSWYQQTPGQGLQFLFEYFSETQRNKGNFPGRFSGRQFSNSRSEMNVSTLELGDSALYLCASSLGSGDPDTQYFGPGTRLTVL.

The chain carries TRBV7-2 and TRBJ1-3; 9 nucleotides agree with TRBD1. With V trimmed by 2 bases and J by 4 bases, 6 bases remained unmatched. Germline V CDR1 and CDR2: SGHTA, FQGNSA. The CDR3 has 16 residues. CDR3: CASSLSGQGTGNTIYF. The CDR3 nucleotides read TGTGCCAGCAGCTTATCGGGACAGGGAACCGGAAACACCATATATTTT.

V and J are TRBV6-5 and TRBJ1-2; D ambiguous. Trimming shortened V by 6 bases and J by 5 bases, and 13 bases separated the two germline ends. Germline V gene data show CDR1 as MNHEY and CDR2 as SVGAGI. CDR3 size: 13 residues. The CDR3, as DNA: TGTGCCAGCAGCCCGAGGCATCCGTATGGCTACACCTTC. The encoded protein is CASSPRHPYGYTF.

The chain recombines TRBV7-9 with TRBJ1-1; 8 nucleotides line up with TRBD1. Unmatched junction bases numbered 6, after V lost 6 bases and J lost 9 bases. This CDR3 contains 12 residues. CDR1 is SEHNR and CDR2 is FQNEAQ in the germline V gene (reference sequence). CDR3 in amino acids: CASRQGALQAFF. For the CDR3, the DNA is TGTGCCAGCAGGCAGGGGGCCCTGCAAGCTTTCTTT.

For this clone: Given a much more abundant clone one base away, this may be a read error. The chain combines TRBV2 with TRBJ2-3; 12 bases match TRBD2. The CDR3 is made up of 14 amino acids. V trimming: 6 bases; J trimming: 3 bases; junction bases outside the gene matches: 1. Germline V gene data show CDR1 as SNHLY and CDR2 as FYNNEI. CDR3 in DNA: TGTGCCAGCAGGGGGACTAGCGGGACAGATACGCAGTATTTT. It specifies CASRGTSGTDTQYF. Complete variable domain (other parts from reference TRBV2 and TRBJ2-3): EPEVTQTPSHQVTQMGQEVILRCVPISNHLYFYWYRQILGQKVEFLVSFYNNEISEKSEIFDDQFSVERPDGSNFTLKIRSTKLEDSAMYFCASRGTSGTDTQYFGPGTRLTVL.

The chain links TRBV3-1 (or the pseudogene TRBV3-2) to TRBJ2-7, with D uncertain. The CDR3 length is 14 residues. V shed 2 bases and J shed 2 bases, with 10 bases lying between them. Germline V gives CDR1 LGHDT, CDR2 YNNKEL (reference sequence). CDR3 nucleotides: TGTGCCAGCAGCCAACGGGTAAGCACCTACGAGCAGTACTTC. Translating gives CASSQRVSTYEQYF.

The V call is TRBV2, the J call TRBJ2-7; perhaps TRBD2 as D (5 bases). The CDR3 runs 16 residues. Per the germline V gene, CDR1 is SNHLY and CDR2 is FYNNEI. V lost 1 base and J lost 3, with 16 bases in between. CDR3 sequence reads: CASSEGARARLYEQYF. The CDR3 coding sequence is TGTGCCAGCAGTGAAGGGGCGAGGGCGCGGCTCTACGAGCAGTACTTC.

The chain has TRBV10-1 and TRBJ1-1, with TRBD1 matching 7 bases. The CDR3 is made up of 13 amino acids. The junction had 7 bases not matched to a gene; V was cut back by 5 bases and J by 7 bases. The germline gives CDR1 WNHNN, CDR2 SYGVQD (reference sequence). DNA of the CDR3: TGCGCCAGCAGTTTGGACAGGTATGGTGAAGCTTTCTTT. It encodes CASSLDRYGEAFF.